The rows below give T cell receptor beta chains drawn from one sample of a study of cytomegalovirus exposure and HLA in healthy donors. Sequencing used immunoSEQ multiplex PCR; TCRdb keeps in-frame clones, though not all of them. Seen here are about 280,000 clones, 70% to 90% observed once, and the top ten hold 2% to 3%. Sequencing was done on a sample of PBMCs. The receptors derive from a woman younger than 30 in good health and CMV-seronegative. Each CDR3 is given with its conserved first and last residue. A D gene is named only where the DNA matches it firmly.

d_gene,v_gene,CDR3aa
-,TRBV2,CASRGGPPQPQHF
TRBD1,TRBV18,CASSPPTGVGSEAFF
-,TRBV5-8,CASSFQIAVAYNEQFF
-,TRBV12-5,CASGSTGSGNQPQHF
TRBD1,TRBV7-3,CASSLFPGQGADTEAFF
TRBD1,TRBV7-9,CASSPSGTGSYNEQFF
-,TRBV18,CASWGSLNTEAFF
TRBD2,TRBV11-3,CASSTGLTLAGGPNTGELFF
TRBD1,TRBV5-8,CASSSDRAFGQPQHF
TRBD1,TRBV6-5,CASSYRGQGLSGELFF
TRBD2,TRBV7-9,CASSFTGTSGINNEQFF
TRBD2,TRBV5-1,CASSVSGTTDTQYF
TRBD1,TRBV5-1,CASSGTVFTEAFF
TRBD1,TRBV7-3,CASSFGQETEAFF
-,TRBV2,CAFSPGTNYGYTF
-,TRBV5-1,CASSLGGSNTEAFF
-,TRBV19,CASSVEGTGRTEAFF
TRBD2,TRBV18,CASSPPSGGAPETQYF
TRBD2,TRBV5-1,CASSQRDRPTDTQYF
-,TRBV27,CASTPTRNTGELFF